Listed here are 29 T cell receptor beta chains from one sample, sequenced in a study of blood T cell repertoires in COVID-19. Using immunoSEQ multiplex PCR, the repertoire was profiled, and TCRdb retains in-frame clones only, with some absent. Of around 310,000 clones in the sample, 85% to 90% were seen once. Material for sequencing was peripheral blood. The receptors were sampled from a woman aged 45-60 years with active or convalescent COVID-19.

V usage is TRBV12-3 or TRBV12-4 and J usage is TRBJ2-1; D is ambiguous. V lost 2 bases to trimming and J lost 9 bases, with 5 bases between them. CDR3 length: 11 residues. CDR3 protein: CASSLRSEQFF. The CDR3 DNA reads TGTGCCAGCAGTTTACGGAGTGAGCAGTTCTTC.

The V call is TRBV6-5, the J call TRBJ1-1; D might be TRBD1 (6 bases). This CDR3 comprises 13 residues. V lost 6 bases and J lost 1, with 9 bases in between. Germline CDR1 MNHEY, CDR2 SVGAGI. In DNA, the CDR3 is TGTGCCAGCAGGGGGGCATGGAACACTGAAGCTTTCTTT. Translating it yields CASRGAWNTEAFF.

Only a few counts were recorded for this clone. The rearrangement joins TRBV12-1 to TRBJ1-5; the D call TRBD1 from the table was never checked on the DNA. TRBV12-1 is noted as a pseudogene. The CDR3 length is 15 residues. CDR3 residues: CASSLGTAINQPQHF. CDR3 DNA: TGTGCCAGCAGCCTCGGGACAGCCATCAATCAGCCCCAGCATTTT.

This chain joins TRBV4-1 and TRBJ2-5; tentatively, D is TRBD2 (6 bases). Germline-derived CDR1 and CDR2 are MGHRA and YSYEKL. CDR3 size: 14 residues. Trimming left V 2 bases short and J 7 bases short, with 14 bases between. The CDR3 spells CASSQPRRERTQYF. The DNA of the CDR3 is TGCGCCAGCAGCCAACCACGGAGGGAGCGGACCCAGTACTTC.

J is TRBJ2-7 and V is TRBV5-4, with 12 bases lining up with TRBD2. The ends lost 2 bases at V and 2 bases at J; junction bases unmatched: 8. The germline gives CDR1 SGHNT, CDR2 YYREEE (reference sequence). This CDR3 has 17 residues. The DNA for the CDR3 is TGTGCCAGCAGCTTTCAAGGGACTAGCGGGTACACCTACGAGCAGTACTTC. Protein sequence: CASSFQGTSGYTYEQYF. Full variable domain (rest looked up from reference TRBV5-4 and TRBJ2-7): ETGVTQSPTHLIKTRGQQVTLRCSSQSGHNTVSWYQQALGQGPQFIFQYYREEENGRGNFPPRFSGLQFPNYSSELNVNALELDDSALYLCASSFQGTSGYTYEQYFGPGTRLTVT.

The CDR3, as DNA: TGTGCTAGTGGTTTGGTACTCACAGGGGACGATGGCTACACCTTC. It yields the protein CASGLVLTGDDGYTF. The genes are TRBV12-5 and TRBJ1-2, with 7 bases that match TRBD1. Germline loops: CDR1 LGHNT, CDR2 FRNRAP. V lost 0 bases and J lost 6; bases outside the gene matches: 7. This CDR3 is 15 amino acids long.

This clone appeared a few times. The chain combines TRBV7-9 with TRBJ2-7, with a weak D call TRBD2 (5 bases). The CDR3 runs 13 residues. Deletions cut 7 bases from V and 1 base from J, with 11 bases between. Per the germline V gene, CDR1 is SEHNR and CDR2 is FQNEAQ (reference sequence). The CDR3 reads CASTGGPSYEQYF. DNA for the CDR3: TGTGCCAGCACTGGAGGTCCGTCCTACGAGCAGTACTTC.

The V and J genes are TRBV15 and TRBJ2-7, with 9 positions matching TRBD1. The CDR3 is made up of 15 amino acids. CDR1 is LNHNV, CDR2 YYDKDF, per germline (reference sequence). V lost 1 base to trimming and J lost 6 bases; unmatched junction nucleotides: 7. As DNA, the CDR3 is TGTGCCACCAGCAGAGGATCGGGGACAGGGCCCGAGCAGTACTTC. It encodes CATSRGSGTGPEQYF.

The rearrangement joins TRBV11-2 to TRBJ1-5; D might be TRBD1 (6 bases). The V and J ends lost 3 bases and 7 bases respectively, with 10 bases between them. This CDR3 spans 13 amino acids. Per the germline V gene, CDR1 is SGHAT and CDR2 is FQNNGV. CDR3 in amino acids: CASSFEGGQPQHF. As DNA, the CDR3 is TGTGCCAGCAGCTTCGAAGGGGGACAGCCCCAGCATTTT. Full variable domain (rest looked up from reference TRBV11-2 and TRBJ1-5): EAGVAQSPRYKIIEKRQSVAFWCNPISGHATLYWYQQILGQGPKLLIQFQNNGVVDDSQLPKDRFSAERLKGVDSTLKIQPAKLEDSAVYLCASSFEGGQPQHFGDGTRLSIL.

J is TRBJ2-1 and V is TRBV13; 14 bases fit TRBD2. The CDR3 covers 16 residues. J was trimmed by 8 bases and V by 4 bases; bases with no gene match: 7. The germline V gene has CDR1 PRHDT and CDR2 FYEKMQ (reference sequence). The CDR3 is CASSSKGLAGVDEQFF. CDR3 nucleotide sequence: TGTGCCAGCAGCTCGAAGGGACTAGCGGGGGTGGATGAGCAGTTCTTC. Filled out from reference TRBV13 and TRBJ2-1, the complete variable domain reads AAGVIQSPRHLIKEKRETATLKCYPIPRHDTVYWYQQGPGQDPQFLISFYEKMQSDKGSIPDRFSAQQFSDYHSELNMSSLELGDSALYFCASSSKGLAGVDEQFFGPGTRLTVL.

This clone turned up a few times. This chain links TRBV6-6 with TRBJ2-1, with 7 positions matching TRBD2. The V segment lost 8 bases and the J segment 2 bases; nucleotides outside the gene matches: 6. The germline V gene encodes CDR1 MNHNY and CDR2 SVGAGI (reference sequence). The CDR3 is 14 residues long. DNA for the CDR3: TGTGCCAGCCAGGCGGGAGCCCCCTACAATGAGCAGTTCTTC. Encoded protein: CASQAGAPYNEQFF.

This chain links TRBV29-1 with TRBJ1-2; 9 bases map to TRBD1. V shed 3 bases and J 6 bases; nucleotides not matched to a gene: 8. The CDR3 extends over 14 amino acids. Germline CDR1 is SQVTM and CDR2 is ANQGSEA. The CDR3 DNA is TGCAGCGTTGAGGGGACAGGGACGAGAGATGGCTACACCTTC. This gives the protein CSVEGTGTRDGYTF.

V is TRBV11-3 and J is TRBJ2-1; possibly TRBD2 for D (7 bases). This CDR3 is built from 15 residues. Per the germline V gene, CDR1 is SGHNT and CDR2 is YENEEA. V gave up 5 bases and J gave up 6 bases, with 17 bases separating them. The CDR3 is CASSPSRGAFNEQFF. Here the CDR3 DNA reads TGTGCCAGCAGCCCCTCTCGGGGGGCTTTCAATGAGCAGTTCTTC. Together with reference TRBV11-3 and TRBJ2-1, the CDR3 gives the full variable domain: EAGVVQSPRYKIIEKKQPVAFWCNPISGHNTLYWYLQNLGQGPELLIRYENEEAVDDSQLPKDRFSAERLKGVDSTLKIQPAELGDSAVYLCASSPSRGAFNEQFFGPGTRLTVL.

The rearrangement uses TRBV7-3 and TRBJ2-1; a possible D gene is TRBD2 (5 bases). Trimming removed 4 bases from V and 0 bases from J, with 25 bases in between. Germline V gene data show CDR1 as SGHTA and CDR2 as FQGTGA. This CDR3 is 20 amino acids long. The CDR3 DNA follows: TGTGCCAGCAGCTCAAAGGGTTTACTAGGTCATGCGAGCTCCTACAATGAGCAGTTCTTC. It encodes CASSSKGLLGHASSYNEQFF.

The chain links TRBV19 to TRBJ2-7; 8 nucleotides match TRBD1. Germline CDR1 reads LNHDA; CDR2 reads SQIVND (reference sequence). The CDR3 loop spans 14 amino acids. V was pared by 5 bases and J by 5 bases, with 8 bases of the junction left unmatched. The CDR3 DNA is TGTGCCAGTAGTCATGGACAGGGATGGAACGAGCAGTACTTC. It specifies CASSHGQGWNEQYF.

The J gene is TRBJ2-1, the V gene TRBV19; TRBD2 matches 7 bases. The CDR3 is 15 residues long. Germline CDR1 reads LNHDA; CDR2 reads SQIVND (reference sequence). The J segment lost 6 bases and the V segment lost 3 bases, leaving 8 bases of the junction unmatched. The CDR3 region has the DNA TGTGCCAGTAGTATCTGGGGGAGGGGCGGCAATGAGCAGTTCTTC. This sequence encodes CASSIWGRGGNEQFF.

In DNA form, the CDR3 reads TGTGCCAGCAGTATCAAGCGGAAGGCCCACAATGAGCAGTTCTTC. This gives the protein CASSIKRKAHNEQFF. The rearrangement joins TRBV6-2 or TRBV6-3 to TRBJ2-1; perhaps TRBD2 as D (5 bases). From germline, CDR1 is MNHEY and CDR2 SVGEGT. The V gene lost 5 bases and the J gene lost 5 bases, with 16 bases spanning the gap. The CDR3 is made up of 15 amino acids.

V and J are TRBV6-4 and TRBJ2-7; D may be TRBD2 (5 bases). The CDR3 extends over 14 amino acids. Germline assignment: CDR1 MRHNA and CDR2 SNTAGT. Deletions cut 7 bases from V and 6 bases from J, with 19 bases between. The CDR3 is CASTPDRGRGEQYF. CDR3 DNA sequence: TGTGCCAGCACCCCGGACCGGGGAAGAGGCGAGCAGTACTTC.

This chain joins TRBV6-2 or TRBV6-3 and TRBJ2-7; D call uncertain. There are 13 residues in the CDR3. Germline CDR1 reads MNHEY; CDR2 reads SVGEGT. V gave up 4 bases and J gave up 3 bases, with 10 bases separating them. This CDR3 is CASSSAVGYEQYF. CDR3 DNA: TGTGCCAGCAGTTCGGCGGTGGGCTACGAGCAGTACTTC.

In its sample, this clone was seen once. The chain couples TRBV12-3 or TRBV12-4 to TRBJ1-2; D is unclear. CDR3 length: 13 amino acids. The V end was cut by 3 bases, the J end by 0 bases, with 5 bases between. The CDR3 loop reads CASSFKTNYGYTF. CDR3 nucleotide sequence: TGTGCCAGCAGTTTCAAAACTAACTATGGCTACACCTTC.

This clone appeared once. The gene calls are TRBV5-4 and TRBJ1-6; 11 nucleotides match TRBD1. V was clipped by 4 bases and J by 9 bases; unmatched bases: 6. Germline V gene data show CDR1 as SGHNT and CDR2 as YYREEE (reference sequence). This CDR3 region has 15 residues. The CDR3 DNA reads as TGTGCCAGCAGCCCGAGGGGACAGGGGGTTTCACCCCTCCACTTT. Its protein product is CASSPRGQGVSPLHF.

This chain connects TRBV7-2 to TRBJ2-7; no reliable D call. This CDR3 spans 15 amino acids. Trimming removed 5 bases from V and 6 bases from J, with 20 bases in between. Germline loops: CDR1 SGHTA, CDR2 FQGNSA. The DNA of the CDR3 is TGTGCCAGCAGCCCAACCCCTAACACGGCTAGCGAGCAGTACTTC. Its translation: CASSPTPNTASEQYF.

The chain couples TRBV6-4 to TRBJ2-3; no reliable D call. The CDR3 runs to 13 residues. CDR1 is MRHNA, CDR2 SNTAGT, per germline. Trimming stripped 8 bases from V and 6 bases from J, with 15 bases between. The CDR3 region has the DNA TGTGCCAGCCCAATCCCGGTACGGGATACGCAGTATTTT. This sequence encodes CASPIPVRDTQYF.

This clone was observed once. The V gene is TRBV30, the J gene TRBJ1-4; 9 positions agree with TRBD1. Germline V gives CDR1 GTSNPN, CDR2 SVGIG (reference sequence). This CDR3 comprises 16 residues. V lost 1 base, J lost 6 bases, and 9 bases stayed unmatched. DNA for the CDR3: TGTGCCTGGAGTGGACAGGGGGTTATGGTTGATGAAAAACTGTTTTTT. It encodes CAWSGQGVMVDEKLFF.

The chain has TRBV19 and TRBJ2-7; 8 bases match TRBD1. CDR1 and CDR2 from the germline V gene are LNHDA and SQIVND (reference sequence). This CDR3 is 15 amino acids long. V dropped 4 bases and J dropped 6; count of bases not matched to a gene: 11. The CDR3 spells CASSRAGAGGSEQYF. CDR3 DNA sequence: TGTGCCAGTAGTAGGGCCGGGGCAGGGGGCTCCGAGCAGTACTTC.

V usage is TRBV27 and J usage is TRBJ2-1; possibly TRBD1 for D (5 bases). V lost 4 bases and J lost 13, with 14 bases in between. The germline gives CDR1 MNHEY, CDR2 SMNVEV (reference sequence). The CDR3 totals 12 residues. The CDR3 sequence: CASSSSRVPQFF. CDR3 DNA sequence: TGTGCCAGCAGTTCCTCCAGGGTCCCCCAGTTCTTC.

In this sample, this clone turned up once. The genes are TRBV9 and TRBJ2-3; 9 nucleotides align to TRBD1. The germline V gene encodes CDR1 SGDLS and CDR2 YYNGEE. The CDR3 is 15 amino acids. The V and J ends lost 2 bases and 6 bases, in that order; junction bases with no gene match: 7. The CDR3 is CASSVNRGQMDTQYF. CDR3 sequence (DNA): TGTGCCAGCAGCGTTAACAGGGGGCAAATGGATACGCAGTATTTT.

A remark on this clone: The same CDR3 is also encoded by other DNA sequences in this sample. The chain uses TRBV2 and TRBJ1-1; 9 bases are a match to TRBD1. The CDR3 extends over 14 amino acids. V lost 6 bases and J lost 7; bases outside the gene matches: 9. In germline, CDR1 is SNHLY, CDR2 FYNNEI. The CDR3 sequence: CASSDGQGLSEAFF. CDR3 DNA sequence: TGTGCCAGCAGCGACGGACAGGGGTTGAGTGAAGCTTTCTTT.

This sequence joins TRBV11-2 and TRBJ1-4, with TRBD1 as a possible D gene (6 bases). This CDR3 spans 17 amino acids. Germline V gene lookup returns CDR1 SGHAT and CDR2 FQNNGV. V gave up 3 bases and J gave up 8 bases, with 22 bases separating them. The CDR3 is CASSFPGTPLGNEKLFF. The CDR3 DNA follows: TGTGCCAGCAGCTTCCCCGGGACACCACTAGGAAACGAAAAACTGTTTTTT.